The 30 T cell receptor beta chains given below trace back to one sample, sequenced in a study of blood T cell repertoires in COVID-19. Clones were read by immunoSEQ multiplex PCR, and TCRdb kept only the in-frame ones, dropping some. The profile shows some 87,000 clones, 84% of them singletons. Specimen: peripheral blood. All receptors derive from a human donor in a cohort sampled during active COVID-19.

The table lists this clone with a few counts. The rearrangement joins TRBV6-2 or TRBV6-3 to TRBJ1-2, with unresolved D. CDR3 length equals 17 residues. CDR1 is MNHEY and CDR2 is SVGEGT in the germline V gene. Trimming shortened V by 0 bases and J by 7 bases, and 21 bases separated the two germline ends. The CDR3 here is CASSYSTEHTRFAGYTF. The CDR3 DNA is TGTGCCAGCAGTTACTCGACTGAACATACCCGTTTTGCTGGCTACACCTTC.

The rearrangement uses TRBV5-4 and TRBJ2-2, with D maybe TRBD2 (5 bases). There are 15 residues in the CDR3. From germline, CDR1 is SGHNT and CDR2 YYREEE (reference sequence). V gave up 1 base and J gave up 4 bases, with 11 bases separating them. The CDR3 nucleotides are TGTGCCAGCAGCTTGAGCGGCTACAGCACCGGGGAGCTGTTTTTT. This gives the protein CASSLSGYSTGELFF.

CDR3 protein: CASSLGLGQGSTGELFF. DNA for the CDR3: TGTGCCAGCAGCTTGGGCTTGGGACAGGGAAGCACCGGGGAGCTGTTTTTT. V usage is TRBV5-5 and J usage is TRBJ2-2, with 9 bases that match TRBD1. CDR1 and CDR2 (germline): SGHKS, YYEKEE (reference sequence). The CDR3 covers 17 residues. V dropped 0 bases and J dropped 4; count of bases not matched to a gene: 7.

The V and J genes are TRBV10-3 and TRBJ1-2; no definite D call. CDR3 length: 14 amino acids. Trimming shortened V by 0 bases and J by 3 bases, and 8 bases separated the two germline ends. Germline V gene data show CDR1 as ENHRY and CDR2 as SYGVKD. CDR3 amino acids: CAISESNTYYGYTF. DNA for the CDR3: TGTGCCATCAGTGAGTCAAACACGTACTATGGCTACACCTTC.

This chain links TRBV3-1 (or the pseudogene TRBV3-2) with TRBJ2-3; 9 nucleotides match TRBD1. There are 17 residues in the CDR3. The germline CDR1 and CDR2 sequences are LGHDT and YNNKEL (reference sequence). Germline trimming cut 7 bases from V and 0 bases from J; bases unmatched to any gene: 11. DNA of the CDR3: TGTGCCAGCATCTACAGGGGGCTGAGGGAAAGCACAGATACGCAGTATTTT. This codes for CASIYRGLRESTDTQYF.

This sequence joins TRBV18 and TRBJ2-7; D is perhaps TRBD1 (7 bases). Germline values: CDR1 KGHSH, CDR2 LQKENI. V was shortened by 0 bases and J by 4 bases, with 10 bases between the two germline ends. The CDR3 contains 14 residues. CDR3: CASSPPAGGYEQYF. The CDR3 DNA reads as TGTGCCAGCTCACCACCAGCAGGGGGGTACGAGCAGTACTTC.

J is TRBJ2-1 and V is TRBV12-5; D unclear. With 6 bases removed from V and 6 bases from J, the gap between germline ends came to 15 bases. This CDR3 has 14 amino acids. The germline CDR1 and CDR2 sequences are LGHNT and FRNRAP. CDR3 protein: CASGSNLQSNEQFF. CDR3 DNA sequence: TGTGCTAGTGGGTCAAACCTACAGAGCAATGAGCAGTTCTTC.

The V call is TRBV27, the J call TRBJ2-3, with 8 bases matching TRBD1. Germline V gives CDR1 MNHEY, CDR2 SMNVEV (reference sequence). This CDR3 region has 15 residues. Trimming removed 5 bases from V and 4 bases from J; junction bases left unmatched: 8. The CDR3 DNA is TGTGCCAGCAGTCTCAGGACAGGGTTAGCAGATACGCAGTATTTT. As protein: CASSLRTGLADTQYF.

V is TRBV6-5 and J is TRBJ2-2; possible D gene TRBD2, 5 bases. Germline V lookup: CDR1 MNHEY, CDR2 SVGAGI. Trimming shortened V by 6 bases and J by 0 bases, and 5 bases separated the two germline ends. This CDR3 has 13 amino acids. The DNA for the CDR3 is TGTGCCAGCAGGGACTCGAACACCGGGGAGCTGTTTTTT. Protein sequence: CASRDSNTGELFF.

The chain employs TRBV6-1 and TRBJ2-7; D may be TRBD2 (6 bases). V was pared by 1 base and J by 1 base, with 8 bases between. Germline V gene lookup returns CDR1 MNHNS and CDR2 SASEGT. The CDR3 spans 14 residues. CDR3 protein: CASSEVGGSYEQYF. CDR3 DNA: TGTGCCAGCAGTGAAGTTGGGGGGTCCTACGAGCAGTACTTC.

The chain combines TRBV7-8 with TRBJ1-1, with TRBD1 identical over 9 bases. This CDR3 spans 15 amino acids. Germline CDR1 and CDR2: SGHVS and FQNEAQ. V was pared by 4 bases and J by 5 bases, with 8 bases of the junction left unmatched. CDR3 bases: TGTGCCAGCAGCTCCCGACAGGGGGAGGGAACTGAAGCTTTCTTT. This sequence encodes CASSSRQGEGTEAFF.

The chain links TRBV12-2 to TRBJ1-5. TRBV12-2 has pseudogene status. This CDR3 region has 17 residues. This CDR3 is CASRLVPGGTWCQPQHF. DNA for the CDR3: TGTGCAAGTCGCTTAGTACCTGGGGGGACGTGGTGTCAGCCCCAGCATTTT.

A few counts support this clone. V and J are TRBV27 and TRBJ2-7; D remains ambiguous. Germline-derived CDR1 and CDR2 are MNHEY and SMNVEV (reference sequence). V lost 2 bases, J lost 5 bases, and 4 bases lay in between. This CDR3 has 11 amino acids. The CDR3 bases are TGTGCCAGCAGTTTAGGCCACGAGCAGTACTTC. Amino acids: CASSLGHEQYF.

The CDR3 nucleotides read TGTGCCAGCAGCCAGGGGGCGCGAGGCTACACCTTC. Its translation is CASSQGARGYTF. The chain recombines TRBV3-1 (or the pseudogene TRBV3-2) with TRBJ1-2; a weak D match, TRBD1 (6 bases). Trimming cost V 3 bases and J 8 bases, with 10 bases left between them. Germline V gives CDR1 LGHDT, CDR2 YNNKEL (reference sequence). The CDR3 extends over 12 amino acids.

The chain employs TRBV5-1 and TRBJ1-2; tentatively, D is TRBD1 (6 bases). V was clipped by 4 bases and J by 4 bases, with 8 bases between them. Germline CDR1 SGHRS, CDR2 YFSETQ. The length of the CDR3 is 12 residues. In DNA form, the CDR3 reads TGCGCCAGCAGCAAGGACAGCTATGGCTACACCTTC. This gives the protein CASSKDSYGYTF. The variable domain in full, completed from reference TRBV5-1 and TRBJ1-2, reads KAGVTQTPRYLIKTRGQQVTLSCSPISGHRSVSWYQQTPGQGLQFLFEYFSETQRNKGNFPGRFSGRQFSNSRSEMNVSTLELGDSALYLCASSKDSYGYTFGSGTRLTVV.

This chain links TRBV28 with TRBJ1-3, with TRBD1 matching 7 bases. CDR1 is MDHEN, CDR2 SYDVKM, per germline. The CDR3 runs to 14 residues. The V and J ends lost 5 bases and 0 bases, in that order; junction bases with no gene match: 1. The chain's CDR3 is CASSKGASGNTIYF. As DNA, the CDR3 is TGTGCCAGCAGTAAGGGGGCCTCTGGAAACACCATATATTTT.

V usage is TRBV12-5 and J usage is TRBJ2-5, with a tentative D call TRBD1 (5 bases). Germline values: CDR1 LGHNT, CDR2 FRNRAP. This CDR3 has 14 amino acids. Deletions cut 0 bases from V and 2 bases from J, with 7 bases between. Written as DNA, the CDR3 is TGTGCTAGTGGTTTGGTAGGACAACAAGAGACCCAGTACTTC. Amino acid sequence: CASGLVGQQETQYF.

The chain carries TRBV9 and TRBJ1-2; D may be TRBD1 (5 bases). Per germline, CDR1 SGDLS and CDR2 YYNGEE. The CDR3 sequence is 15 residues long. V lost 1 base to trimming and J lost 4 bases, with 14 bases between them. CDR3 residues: CASSVQALDSYGYTF. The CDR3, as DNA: TGTGCCAGCAGCGTACAGGCGTTAGACAGCTATGGCTACACCTTC.

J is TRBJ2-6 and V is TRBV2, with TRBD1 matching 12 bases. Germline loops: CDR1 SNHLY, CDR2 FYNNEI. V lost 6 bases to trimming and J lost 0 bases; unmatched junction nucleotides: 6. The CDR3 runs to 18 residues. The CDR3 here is CASRMGQGAGSGANVLTF. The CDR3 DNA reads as TGTGCCAGCAGGATGGGACAGGGGGCCGGCTCTGGGGCCAACGTCCTGACTTTC.

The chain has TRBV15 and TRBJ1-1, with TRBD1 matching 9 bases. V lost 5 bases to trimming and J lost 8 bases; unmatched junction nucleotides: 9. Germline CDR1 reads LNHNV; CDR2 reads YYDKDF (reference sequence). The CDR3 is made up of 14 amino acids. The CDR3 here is CATSRDRALMEAFF. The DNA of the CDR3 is TGTGCCACCAGCCGGGACAGGGCTCTGATGGAAGCTTTCTTT.

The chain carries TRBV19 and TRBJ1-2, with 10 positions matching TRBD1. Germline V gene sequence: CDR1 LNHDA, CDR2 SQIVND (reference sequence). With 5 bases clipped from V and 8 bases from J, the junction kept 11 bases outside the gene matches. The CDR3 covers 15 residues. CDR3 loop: CASSRTGGGFYGYTF. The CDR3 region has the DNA TGTGCCAGTAGTCGGACAGGGGGTGGGTTCTACGGCTACACCTTC.

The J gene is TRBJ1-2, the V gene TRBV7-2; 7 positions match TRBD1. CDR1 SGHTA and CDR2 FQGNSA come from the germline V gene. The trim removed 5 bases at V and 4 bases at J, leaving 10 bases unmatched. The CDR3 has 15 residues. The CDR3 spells CASSRPGQSLYGYTF. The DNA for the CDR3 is TGTGCCAGCAGCCGGCCGGGACAGTCCCTCTATGGCTACACCTTC. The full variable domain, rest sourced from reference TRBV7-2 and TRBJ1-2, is GAGVSQSPSNKVTEKGKDVELRCDPISGHTALYWYRQSLGQGLEFLIYFQGNSAPDKSGLPSDRFSAERTGGSVSTLTIQRTQQEDSAVYLCASSRPGQSLYGYTFGSGTRLTVV.

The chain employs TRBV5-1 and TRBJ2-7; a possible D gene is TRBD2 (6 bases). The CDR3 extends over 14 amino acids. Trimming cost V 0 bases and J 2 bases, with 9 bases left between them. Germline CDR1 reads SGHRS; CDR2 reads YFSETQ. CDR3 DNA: TGCGCCAGCAGCTTGGCGGGGGATACCTACGAGCAGTACTTC. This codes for CASSLAGDTYEQYF.

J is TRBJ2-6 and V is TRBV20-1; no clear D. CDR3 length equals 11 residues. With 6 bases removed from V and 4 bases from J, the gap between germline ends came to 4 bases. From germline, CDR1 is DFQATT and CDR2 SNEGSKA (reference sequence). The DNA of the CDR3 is TGCAGTGCCCAGGGGGCCAACGTCCTGACTTTC. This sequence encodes CSAQGANVLTF.

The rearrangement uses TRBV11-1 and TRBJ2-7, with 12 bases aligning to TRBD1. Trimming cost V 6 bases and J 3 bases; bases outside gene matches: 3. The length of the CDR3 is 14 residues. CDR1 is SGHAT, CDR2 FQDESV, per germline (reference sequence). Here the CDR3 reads CASRGQGASYEQYF. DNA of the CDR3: TGTGCCAGCAGGGGACAGGGGGCGAGCTACGAGCAGTACTTC.

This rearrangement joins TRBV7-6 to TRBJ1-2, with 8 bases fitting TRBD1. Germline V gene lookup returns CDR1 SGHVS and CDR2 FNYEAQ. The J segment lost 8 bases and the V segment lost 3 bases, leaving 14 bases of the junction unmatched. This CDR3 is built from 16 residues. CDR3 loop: CASSFDMARGHEGYTF. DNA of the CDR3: TGTGCCAGCAGCTTCGATATGGCCAGGGGGCATGAAGGCTACACCTTC. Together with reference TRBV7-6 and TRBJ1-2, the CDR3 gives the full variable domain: GAGVSQSPRYKVTKRGQDVALRCDPISGHVSLYWYRQALGQGPEFLTYFNYEAQQDKSGLPNDRFSAERPEGSISTLTIQRTEQRDSAMYRCASSFDMARGHEGYTFGSGTRLTVV.

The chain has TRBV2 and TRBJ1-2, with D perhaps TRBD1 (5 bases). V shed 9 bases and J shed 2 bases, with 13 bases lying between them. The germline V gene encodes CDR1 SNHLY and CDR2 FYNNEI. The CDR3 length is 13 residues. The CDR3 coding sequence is TGTGCCAGACGCAAGACAGCCAACTATGGCTACACCTTC. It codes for CARRKTANYGYTF.

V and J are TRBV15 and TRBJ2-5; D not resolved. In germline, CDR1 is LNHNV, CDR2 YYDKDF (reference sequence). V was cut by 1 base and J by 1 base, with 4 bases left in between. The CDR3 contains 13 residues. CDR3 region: CATSRATQETQYF. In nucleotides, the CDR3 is TGTGCCACCAGCAGAGCTACCCAAGAGACCCAGTACTTC.

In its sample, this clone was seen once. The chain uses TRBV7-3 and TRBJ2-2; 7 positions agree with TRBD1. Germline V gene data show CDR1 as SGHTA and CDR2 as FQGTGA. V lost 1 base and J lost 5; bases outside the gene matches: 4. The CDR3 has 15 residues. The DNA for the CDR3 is TGTGCCAGCAGCTTAAAAGGGGGCCGGACCGGGGAGCTGTTTTTT. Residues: CASSLKGGRTGELFF. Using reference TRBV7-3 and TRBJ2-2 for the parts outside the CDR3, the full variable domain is GAGVSQTPSNKVTEKGKYVELRCDPISGHTALYWYRQSLGQGPEFLIYFQGTGAADDSGLPNDRFFAVRPEGSVSTLKIQRTERGDSAVYLCASSLKGGRTGELFFGEGSRLTVL.

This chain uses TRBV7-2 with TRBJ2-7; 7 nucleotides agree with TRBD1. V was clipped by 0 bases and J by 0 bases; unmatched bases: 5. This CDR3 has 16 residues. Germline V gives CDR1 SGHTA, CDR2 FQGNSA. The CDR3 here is CASSLAGTELSYEQYF. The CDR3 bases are TGTGCCAGCAGCTTAGCCGGGACAGAACTCTCCTACGAGCAGTACTTC. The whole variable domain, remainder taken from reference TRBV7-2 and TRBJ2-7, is GAGVSQSPSNKVTEKGKDVELRCDPISGHTALYWYRQSLGQGLEFLIYFQGNSAPDKSGLPSDRFSAERTGGSVSTLTIQRTQQEDSAVYLCASSLAGTELSYEQYFGPGTRLTVT.